What follows are 20 T cell receptor beta chains derived from one specimen sequenced in a study of identical twins. One entry per CDR3 protein results from TCRdb running MiXCR on the 5' RACE reads. The sample has 700,000 or so distinct CDR3 sequences, about 20% seen once; the top ten hold 4.3%. The sample also formed part of further work on T cells expressing NK-cell markers.

Material for sequencing was PBMCs. The receptors come from a woman younger than 30 in good health.

This clonotype was counted between two and nine times. The V gene is TRBV11-2, the J gene TRBJ2-3; D is perhaps TRBD1 (5 bases). V gave up 6 bases and J gave up 2 bases, with 9 bases separating them. The CDR3 consists of 13 residues. Germline assignment: CDR1 SGHAT and CDR2 FQNNGV. The CDR3 sequence: CASRRGLTDTQYF. CDR3 nucleotide sequence: TGTGCCAGCAGAAGGGGTCTCACAGATACGCAGTATTTT.

Notes on this clonotype: A much larger clone differs by one base, so this may be a read error. V is TRBV27 and J is TRBJ2-7; 9 bases map to TRBD1. The CDR3 extends over 16 amino acids. The V gene's germline CDR1 is MNHEY and CDR2 SMNVEV (reference sequence). CDR3 loop: CASSLTGGLSVYVQYF. In DNA form, the CDR3 reads TGTGCCAGCAGTCTGACAGGGGGATTGAGTGTGTACGTGCAGTACTTC.

This clonotype was detected a few times. V and J are TRBV6-5 and TRBJ2-1, with TRBD2 as a possible D gene (5 bases). This CDR3 contains 16 residues. Trimming shortened V by 8 bases and J by 4 bases, and 21 bases separated the two germline ends. Per germline, CDR1 MNHEY and CDR2 SVGAGI. DNA of the CDR3: TGTGCCAGCGTTAGGTCCGGAGGCGGGTCTTACAATGAGCAGTTCTTC. Translated, it gives CASVRSGGGSYNEQFF.

The chain employs TRBV5-5 and TRBJ2-7; TRBD2 matches at 11 bases. With V trimmed by 0 bases and J by 5 bases, 10 bases remained unmatched. The CDR3 consists of 17 residues. Germline lookup yields CDR1 SGHKS and CDR2 YYEKEE (reference sequence). The CDR3 DNA reads TGTGCCAGCAGCTTGGTATTGACTAGCGGGACTAGCCACGAGCAGTACTTC. This translates into CASSLVLTSGTSHEQYF.

This clonotype has at least ten counts. The V call is TRBV7-9, the J call TRBJ2-1; D gene ambiguous. Trimming took off 5 bases at V and 7 bases at J, with 12 bases between the two ends. The germline CDR1 and CDR2 sequences are SEHNR and FQNEAQ (reference sequence). The CDR3 has 13 residues. The CDR3, as DNA: TGTGCCAGCAGCCCCTTCGCTGGAAATGAGCAGTTCTTC. This codes for CASSPFAGNEQFF.

This chain uses TRBV20-1 with TRBJ2-5; 9 nucleotides line up with TRBD2. V shed 5 bases, J shed 7 bases, and the junction held 8 bases outside the gene matches. Germline V gives CDR1 DFQATT, CDR2 SNEGSKA (reference sequence). This CDR3 is 13 amino acids long. The chain's CDR3 is CSAHPSGKGTQYF. The CDR3 nucleotides are TGCAGTGCTCACCCTAGCGGGAAGGGGACCCAGTACTTC.

The chain recombines TRBV12-5 with TRBJ2-1, with TRBD1 identical over 8 bases. This CDR3 is built from 12 residues. V trimming: 9 bases; J trimming: 8 bases; junction bases outside the gene matches: 6. CDR1 and CDR2 from the germline V gene are LGHNT and FRNRAP. CDR3 protein: CASGQGLDEQFF. CDR3 bases: TGTGCTAGCGGACAGGGTCTCGATGAGCAGTTCTTC.

In its sample, this clonotype was seen a few times. The V call is TRBV12-3 or TRBV12-4, the J call TRBJ2-7; D possibly corresponds to TRBD2 (5 bases). The CDR3 covers 13 residues. The V gene lost 3 bases and the J gene lost 6 bases, with 12 bases spanning the gap. The CDR3 DNA follows: TGTGCCAGCAGTTTCGGGATACAAGGCGAGCAGTACTTC. The encoded protein is CASSFGIQGEQYF.

This chain links TRBV6-2 or TRBV6-3 with TRBJ2-7; the D gene is possibly TRBD1 (6 bases). V gave up 6 bases and J gave up 2 bases, with 14 bases separating them. Looked up from germline, CDR1 is MNHEY and CDR2 is SVGEGT. The CDR3 length is 14 residues. DNA of the CDR3: TGTGCCAGCAGACGGGGACACCAGGCCTACGAGCAGTACTTC. This translates into CASRRGHQAYEQYF.

V gene TRBV29-1 combines with J gene TRBJ2-6; D possibly corresponds to TRBD2 (5 bases). The CDR3 extends over 15 amino acids. V was trimmed by 4 bases and J by 3 bases, leaving 13 bases between them. Per the germline V gene, CDR1 is SQVTM and CDR2 is ANQGSEA. CDR3 sequence reads: CSVVAGRGGANVLTF. The CDR3 nucleotides are TGCAGCGTTGTAGCAGGTCGGGGTGGGGCCAACGTCCTGACTTTC.

This clonotype has a handful of counts. The chain uses TRBV7-2 and TRBJ2-3; 11 nucleotides align to TRBD1. V lost 6 bases and J lost 4; bases outside the gene matches: 9. The germline CDR1 and CDR2 sequences are SGHTA and FQGNSA. CDR3 size: 16 residues. CDR3 coding DNA: TGTGCCAGCAGACTTCATCCGGGACAGGGGGCAGATACGCAGTATTTT. This sequence encodes CASRLHPGQGADTQYF.

The chain is built from TRBV5-1 and TRBJ2-4; 7 nucleotides agree with TRBD2. CDR3 length: 11 residues. V was pared by 1 base and J by 16 bases, with 5 bases of the junction left unmatched. Germline CDR1 SGHRS, CDR2 YFSETQ. Here the CDR3 reads CASSLMGLLYF. In DNA, the CDR3 is TGCGCCAGCAGCTTGATGGGACTACTCTACTTC.

The DNA for the CDR3 is TGTGCCACCAGCAAAAATCAACCGCCGGAGACCCAGTACTTC. Translated: CATSKNQPPETQYF. The chain has TRBV15 and TRBJ2-5, with D unclear. This CDR3 is built from 14 residues. The V end was cut by 4 bases, the J end by 5 bases, with 14 bases between. Germline lookup yields CDR1 LNHNV and CDR2 YYDKDF (reference sequence).

There are a few counts of this clonotype. The chain carries TRBV11-2 and TRBJ1-4; D is undetermined. Germline-derived CDR1 and CDR2 are SGHAT and FQNNGV. Trimming shortened V by 1 base and J by 8 bases, and 11 bases separated the two germline ends. The CDR3 is made up of 14 amino acids. The CDR3 sequence is CASSLAPQGEKLFF. CDR3 DNA: TGTGCCAGCAGCTTAGCACCCCAAGGGGAAAAACTGTTTTTT.

This clonotype occurred a few times. The chain uses TRBV2 and TRBJ2-3; tentatively, D is TRBD2 (5 bases). Germline V gives CDR1 SNHLY, CDR2 FYNNEI. V lost 6 bases, J lost 3 bases, and 13 bases lay in between. The CDR3 totals 14 residues. The CDR3 here is CASRRVWLTDTQYF. For the CDR3, the DNA is TGTGCCAGCAGGCGGGTATGGCTGACAGATACGCAGTATTTT.

V and J are TRBV10-3 and TRBJ2-2; D is undetermined. Per the germline V gene, CDR1 is ENHRY and CDR2 is SYGVKD. V lost 7 bases and J lost 1, with 16 bases in between. This CDR3 spans 16 amino acids. In DNA, the CDR3 is TGTGCCATCACCCAAATTGGTTCAGGGAACACCGGGGAGCTGTTTTTT. This translates into CAITQIGSGNTGELFF.

This clonotype was seen only a few times. This chain uses TRBV20-1 with TRBJ2-2, with 7 bases matching TRBD2. The CDR3 length is 14 residues. The J segment lost 3 bases and the V segment lost 1 base, leaving 2 bases of the junction unmatched. Per germline, CDR1 DFQATT and CDR2 SNEGSKA (reference sequence). The CDR3 sequence: CSARGSGDTGELFF. The CDR3, as DNA: TGCAGTGCTAGAGGAAGCGGGGACACCGGGGAGCTGTTTTTT.

This sequence joins TRBV11-2 and TRBJ2-3; 8 bases match TRBD2. The V gene's germline CDR1 is SGHAT and CDR2 FQNNGV. J gave up 4 bases and V 4 bases, and 7 bases lay outside the gene matches. The CDR3 length is 15 residues. The CDR3 protein is CASSSGLVMADTQYF. DNA for the CDR3: TGTGCCAGCAGCTCGGGACTAGTCATGGCAGATACGCAGTATTTT.

This clonotype has a handful of counts. The chain combines TRBV29-1 with TRBJ2-3; D possibly corresponds to TRBD2 (6 bases). The germline V gene has CDR1 SQVTM and CDR2 ANQGSEA. This CDR3 contains 17 residues. The V gene lost 5 bases and the J gene lost 0 bases, with 21 bases spanning the gap. In nucleotides, the CDR3 is TGCAGCGTTCAAGGGGTGGGCGGGATGCTTAGCACAGATACGCAGTATTTT. Encoded protein: CSVQGVGGMLSTDTQYF.

J is TRBJ2-1 and V is TRBV5-1; D is undetermined. V was clipped by 4 bases and J by 4 bases, with 12 bases between them. Germline CDR1 is SGHRS and CDR2 is YFSETQ. The CDR3 covers 14 residues. The CDR3 DNA follows: TGCGCCAGCAGCCCAGTTCCGGTATACAATGAGCAGTTCTTC. This translates into CASSPVPVYNEQFF.